These 16 T cell receptor beta chains were sequenced from one sample in a study of T cell responses to AZD1222 COVID-19 vaccine. Only in-frame clones appear in the TCRdb table, and some are missing; sequencing was by immunoSEQ multiplex PCR. Counted here are about 160,000 clones, 92% occurring once; the ten biggest clones make up roughly 4.5%. Sequenced material: peripheral blood, taken on day 0 of MenACWY control vaccination. These TCRs come from an adult in good health.

This clone was recorded once. The CDR3 nucleotides read TGTGCCAGCAGACAACGAGGGACTAGCGGGATTGCAGGCACAGATACGCAGTATTTT. Protein product: CASRQRGTSGIAGTDTQYF. The rearrangement joins TRBV6-9 to TRBJ2-3, with 13 bases fitting TRBD2. The CDR3 has 19 residues. In germline, CDR1 is MNHGY, CDR2 SVAAGI. V lost 6 bases, J lost 1 base, and 13 bases stayed unmatched.

This sequence joins TRBV14 and TRBJ1-1; D is unresolved. The CDR3 extends over 14 amino acids. Germline V CDR1 and CDR2: SGHDN, FVKESK. The ends were cut back, 1 base at V and 6 bases at J, with 12 bases in the middle. CDR3 nucleotide sequence: TGTGCCAGCAGCCAAGTATCATTTGTTCCTGAAGCTTTCTTT. This sequence encodes CASSQVSFVPEAFF.

The genes are TRBV9 and TRBJ2-7, with D tentatively TRBD1 or TRBD2 (5 bases each). Looked up from germline, CDR1 is SGDLS and CDR2 is YYNGEE. V was shortened by 4 bases and J by 1 base, with 18 bases between the two germline ends. The CDR3 loop spans 16 amino acids. CDR3 sequence (DNA): TGTGCCAGCAGCCCCGAGGGACCCCCAGCGTCCTACGAGCAGTACTTC. Translation: CASSPEGPPASYEQYF.

The rearrangement links TRBV29-1 to TRBJ2-7; D call uncertain. In germline, CDR1 is SQVTM, CDR2 ANQGSEA. V lost 2 bases and J 1 base, leaving 6 bases between the germline ends. The CDR3 has 12 residues. The CDR3 loop reads CSVELTSYEQYF. CDR3 nucleotide sequence: TGCAGCGTTGAATTGACATCCTACGAGCAGTACTTC.

The chain is built from TRBV30 and TRBJ1-5; no firm D call. V lost 6 bases and J 6 bases, leaving 12 bases between the germline ends. The length of the CDR3 is 12 residues. Germline V gene lookup returns CDR1 GTSNPN and CDR2 SVGIG (reference sequence). The CDR3 sequence is CACQLGGQPQHF. The CDR3 DNA is TGTGCCTGCCAACTCGGTGGTCAGCCCCAGCATTTT.

The V and J genes are TRBV12-3 or TRBV12-4 and TRBJ1-5; D ambiguous. V was trimmed by 1 base and J by 11 bases, leaving 12 bases between them. This CDR3 has 13 residues. CDR3 sequence: CASSLGLPLAQHF. In DNA form, the CDR3 reads TGTGCCAGCAGTTTAGGCTTACCGTTGGCCCAGCATTTT.

In its sample, this clone was seen a few times. The V gene is TRBV7-9, the J gene TRBJ2-3; D is possibly TRBD2 (6 bases). This CDR3 has 18 residues. The V and J ends lost 0 bases and 4 bases respectively, with 20 bases between them. Per germline, CDR1 SEHNR and CDR2 FQNEAQ (reference sequence). The CDR3 region is CASSLAKWEAGRSDTQYF. The CDR3 DNA sequence: TGTGCCAGCAGCTTAGCTAAGTGGGAGGCAGGTCGGTCAGATACGCAGTATTTT.

Turning to this clone: At one end, the junction sequence differs from germline, possibly due to a read error. The rearrangement uses TRBV2 and TRBJ1-1; no reliable D call. CDR1 is SNHLY, CDR2 FYNNEI, per germline. This CDR3 has 15 residues. CDR3 region: CASSEAGRSSTEAFF. The CDR3 DNA reads TGTGCCAGCAGCGAAGCGGGCAGGAGTAGCACTGAAGCTTTCTTT. Full variable domain (missing parts from reference TRBV2 and TRBJ1-1): EPEVTQTPSHQVTQMGQEVILRCVPISNHLYFYWYRQILGQKVEFLVSFYNNEISEKSEIFDDQFSVERPDGSNFTLKIRSTKLEDSAMYFCASSEAGRSSTEAFFGQGTRLTVV.

The rearrangement joins TRBV9 to TRBJ1-1; 8 nucleotides match TRBD1. J was trimmed by 1 base and V by 3 bases; bases with no gene match: 2. The germline gives CDR1 SGDLS, CDR2 YYNGEE. The CDR3 extends over 14 amino acids. The chain's CDR3 is CASSDGTGNTEAFF. CDR3 sequence (DNA): TGTGCCAGCAGCGATGGGACAGGGAACACTGAAGCTTTCTTT.

The chain uses TRBV4-1 and TRBJ1-1; D gene ambiguous. Germline CDR1 and CDR2: MGHRA and YSYEKL. This CDR3 is 18 amino acids long. Trimming left V 0 bases short and J 1 base short, with 18 bases between. The CDR3 sequence: CASSQEKAAAVQNTEAFF. CDR3 nucleotide sequence: TGCGCCAGCAGCCAAGAGAAGGCAGCGGCAGTCCAGAACACTGAAGCTTTCTTT.

The CDR3 reads CASTRGRNEQFF. The DNA of the CDR3 is TGTGCCAGTACCCGCGGGAGAAATGAGCAGTTCTTC. This sequence joins TRBV19 and TRBJ2-1, with TRBD2 identical over 7 bases. The CDR3 consists of 12 residues. V lost 7 bases to trimming and J lost 7 bases; unmatched junction nucleotides: 4. Germline V gene data show CDR1 as LNHDA and CDR2 as SQIVND (reference sequence).

This sequence joins TRBV19 and TRBJ1-1; 10 nucleotides match TRBD1. This CDR3 contains 14 residues. V lost 5 bases and J lost 7; bases outside the gene matches: 7. CDR1 is LNHDA and CDR2 is SQIVND in the germline V gene (reference sequence). The DNA of the CDR3 is TGTGCCAGTAGTGTTCGGACAGGGGGGCTTGAAGCTTTCTTT. Its protein is CASSVRTGGLEAFF.

As DNA, the CDR3 is TGTGCCAGCAGCTCGACAGGGGGCCATCAGCCCCAGCATTTT. Encoded protein: CASSSTGGHQPQHF. The rearrangement joins TRBV7-9 to TRBJ1-5, with 10 bases that match TRBD1. The CDR3 consists of 14 residues. Germline V lookup: CDR1 SEHNR, CDR2 FQNEAQ (reference sequence). Trimming at V came to 4 bases and at J to 5 bases, leaving 2 bases not matched to a gene.

The rearrangement joins TRBV30 to TRBJ2-7; TRBD2 matches at 9 bases. CDR1 GTSNPN and CDR2 SVGIG come from the germline V gene (reference sequence). V lost 3 bases to trimming and J lost 6 bases; unmatched junction nucleotides: 18. The CDR3 is made up of 17 amino acids. The CDR3 bases are TGTGCCTGGAGCATTTCGACCCCAGCGGGAGGACTCTTCGAGCAGTACTTC. It is translated as CAWSISTPAGGLFEQYF.

This chain joins TRBV20-1 and TRBJ1-5; D not certain. V was trimmed by 4 bases and J by 10 bases, leaving 11 bases between them. The CDR3 consists of 11 residues. Germline CDR1 DFQATT, CDR2 SNEGSKA (reference sequence). In DNA form, the CDR3 reads TGCAGTGCTAAACGATCGGGCCCCCAGCATTTT. Protein: CSAKRSGPQHF.

The gene calls are TRBV7-2 and TRBJ1-1, with a possible D match to TRBD1 (5 bases). The CDR3 totals 15 residues. V lost 5 bases to trimming and J lost 4 bases, with 17 bases between them. From germline, CDR1 is SGHTA and CDR2 FQGNSA. The CDR3 region has the DNA TGTGCCAGCAGCCGTCCGGGCGACAGCGGCACTGAAGCTTTCTTT. Its protein product is CASSRPGDSGTEAFF.